This T cell receptor (beta chain) was recorded in a study of blood T cell repertoires in COVID-19 (dated by TCRdb to 2019 to 2021). In terms of the full investigation: Samples from collaborators originated in the United States, Italy and Spain and spanned both the acute and convalescent phases of COVID-19. Sample metadata almost always included a de-identified subject ID, COVID-19 status, age in years and sex. The repertoires were released in a freely available public database intended as a resource for research on the immune response to SARS-CoV-2. Deeply sampled blood TCRbeta repertoires from subjects exposed to, actively infected with, or recovered from COVID-19 were included in the dataset. The prospective study material was composed of cDNA or gDNA derived from T cells, B-cell-depleted T cells, or PBMCs. Where available, HLA class I and class II types were obtained from metadata supplied by the sample provider rather than from assay-based typing. Samples were obtained from the ongoing ImmuneRACE study (first 160 participants) and from 950 to 1,500 subjects provided by 6 global collaborators. Paper-wide results and their limitations: Clinical and demographic metadata were provided uncurated, with the amount varying by source and participant.

To note about this clone: The clone's antigen remains unknown. No base quality information exists; no much larger clone differs at one position.

The immunoSEQ Assay, a bias-controlled multiplex PCR, was used to amplify TCRbeta CDR3 regions from genomic DNA. The source study handled its data this way. The number of nucleated cells in each sample was estimated from the amplification of reference gene primers within the assay. To quantify the absolute abundance of each unique TCRbeta CDR3 rearrangement, sequence reads were collapsed and filtered. For each sample, productive Simpson clonality was calculated by taking the square root of Simpson's diversity index across productive rearrangements. The table was pulled from immuneACCESS by TCRdb, which kept in-frame rearrangements only. Such tables lose some clones; where checked, under half of the loss comes from unresolved V genes, and the rest has no known cause. D and trimming come from the DNA, and the V and J calls and clone size come from that table. The sample table shows about 71,000 clones, and about nine tenths are seen once. Of the sample, roughly 2% is held by the ten largest clones.

V sheds 5 bases and J sheds 0 bases, leaving 13 bases between their ends. Its CDR3 holds 16 amino acids, cysteine through phenylalanine. Here the CDR3 DNA is all that survives: 48 bases in frame from base 1. In the germline V gene (reference sequence), CDR1 corresponds to LGHDT and CDR2 to YNNKEL. Collaborating institutions collected whole blood in K2EDTA tubes following their own protocols. For TCRbeta analysis, collaborators shipped samples in one of three forms: frozen whole blood, isolated PBMCs, or DNA extracted from either of those sample types. The source is a man younger than 40 with acute or convalescent COVID-19. Input material: peripheral blood. The rearrangement combines TRBV3-1 (or the pseudogene TRBV3-2) with TRBJ1-4, with the D segment identity uncertain. At the DNA level, the sequence is TGTGCCAGCAGCTCCCGGGGTTATGCAACTAATGAAAAACTGTTTTTT. Its protein reads: CASSSRGYATNEKLFF.